These 28 T cell receptor beta chains share one sample of origin, sequenced in a study of cytomegalovirus exposure and HLA in healthy donors. Researchers ran the PCR with 60 Vbeta and 13 Jbeta primers. Clones were sequenced by immunoSEQ multiplex PCR, and TCRdb holds only the in-frame ones, with some missing. The sample yields under 200,000 clones, roughly 79% seen once. The sequenced sample was PBMCs. The receptors originated from a woman between 25 and 40 years old in good health and CMV-seropositive.

The chain carries TRBV2 and TRBJ2-7, with 10 bases fitting TRBD1. V lost 3 bases to trimming and J lost 6 bases; unmatched junction nucleotides: 11. Germline V gives CDR1 SNHLY, CDR2 FYNNEI. The CDR3 consists of 16 residues. Written as DNA, the CDR3 is TGTGCCAGCAGTGACTACCTGGGACAGGGGAGTGGCGAGCAGTACTTC. Translated, it gives CASSDYLGQGSGEQYF.

This chain uses TRBV10-3 with TRBJ2-1; possible D gene TRBD1, 6 bases. The V gene lost 6 bases and the J gene lost 7 bases, with 13 bases spanning the gap. The CDR3 is made up of 13 amino acids. From germline, CDR1 is ENHRY and CDR2 SYGVKD. CDR3 protein: CAIRPTGRNEQFF. CDR3 bases: TGTGCCATCAGGCCCACAGGGAGAAATGAGCAGTTCTTC.

This clone has a handful of counts. J is TRBJ2-3 and V is TRBV27, with 7 bases lining up with TRBD1. The CDR3 length is 17 residues. V was clipped by 4 bases and J by 4 bases; unmatched bases: 14. Germline CDR1 reads MNHEY; CDR2 reads SMNVEV (reference sequence). CDR3 coding DNA: TGTGCCAGCAGTTCTTTAGAGTCAGGGGGTGGTGCAGATACGCAGTATTTT. Protein sequence: CASSSLESGGGADTQYF.

This sequence joins TRBV5-1 and TRBJ2-2; 7 nucleotides align to TRBD1. The CDR3 runs to 16 residues. Germline CDR1 reads SGHRS; CDR2 reads YFSETQ. The trim removed 2 bases at V and 2 bases at J, leaving 6 bases unmatched. CDR3 DNA sequence: TGCGCCAGCAGCTTTGGTACAGGGGTCAACACCGGGGAGCTGTTTTTT. It translates to CASSFGTGVNTGELFF.

The chain combines TRBV6-4 with TRBJ1-2, with D perhaps TRBD1 (5 bases). Germline assignment: CDR1 MRHNA and CDR2 SNTAGT. This CDR3 has 16 residues. Deletions cut 3 bases from V and 0 bases from J, with 14 bases between. The CDR3 loop reads CASSETPTAPNYGYTF. In DNA, the CDR3 is TGTGCCAGCAGTGAAACCCCGACAGCCCCTAACTATGGCTACACCTTC.

The gene calls are TRBV6-7 and TRBJ2-4; tentatively, D is TRBD2 (5 bases). TRBV6-7 is an open reading frame, and its role is uncertain. CDR3 size: 11 residues. Trimming left V 8 bases short and J 8 bases short, with 10 bases between. This CDR3 is CASPNGDIQYF. CDR3 in DNA: TGTGCCAGCCCAAACGGGGACATTCAGTACTTC.

In its sample, this clone was seen a few times. The chain combines TRBV18 with TRBJ1-2; TRBD1 aligns across 11 bases. Looked up from germline, CDR1 is KGHSH and CDR2 is LQKENI. V lost 6 bases and J lost 2; bases outside the gene matches: 8. This CDR3 spans 16 amino acids. The DNA of the CDR3 is TGTGCCAGCTCTGGGACAGGGGGAGCTGTAAACTATGGCTACACCTTC. Encoded protein: CASSGTGGAVNYGYTF.

The table lists this clone with a few counts. The J gene is TRBJ2-1, the V gene TRBV12-5, with TRBD1 as a possible D gene (5 bases). The CDR3 runs to 14 residues. Trimming cost V 5 bases and J 7 bases, with 15 bases left between them. Germline CDR1 and CDR2: LGHNT and FRNRAP. Here the CDR3 reads CASGPLDSWNEQFF. CDR3 DNA sequence: TGTGCTAGTGGTCCTTTAGACAGTTGGAATGAGCAGTTCTTC.

This clone has just a few counts. The gene calls are TRBV27 and TRBJ1-2; possibly TRBD1 for D (5 bases). CDR3 length: 14 amino acids. Looked up from germline, CDR1 is MNHEY and CDR2 is SMNVEV (reference sequence). Trimming shortened V by 0 bases and J by 6 bases, and 11 bases separated the two germline ends. DNA of the CDR3: TGTGCCAGCAGTTTATCCCCCAGGGTGAATGGCTACACCTTC. Translating it yields CASSLSPRVNGYTF.

This chain joins TRBV6-1 and TRBJ2-2; D may be TRBD1 (5 bases). The CDR3 extends over 16 amino acids. Germline V gives CDR1 MNHNS, CDR2 SASEGT. V lost 2 bases, J lost 4 bases, and 14 bases lay in between. The CDR3 DNA is TGTGCCAGCAGTGAAATGGGGCAGGAACGCACCGGGGAGCTGTTTTTT. This gives the protein CASSEMGQERTGELFF.

A single count supports this clone. The chain carries TRBV29-1 and TRBJ2-5; D may be TRBD2 (5 bases). Germline lookup yields CDR1 SQVTM and CDR2 ANQGSEA. This CDR3 comprises 13 residues. The ends were cut back, 6 bases at V and 7 bases at J, with 18 bases in the middle. The CDR3 bases are TGCAGCGTCTACGGACTGGAAGGTGGGACCCAGTACTTC. Translated: CSVYGLEGGTQYF.

The chain combines TRBV27 with TRBJ2-5, with 10 bases identical to TRBD2. Matching the DNA end better, TRBJ2-7 makes the J call doubtful. The CDR3 covers 14 residues. Germline V lookup: CDR1 MNHEY, CDR2 SMNVEV (reference sequence). The CDR3 here is CASSFASGGYEQYF. The CDR3 nucleotides read TGTGCCAGCAGTTTTGCTAGCGGGGGATACGAGCAGTACTTC.

In this sample, this clone turned up a few times. The V gene is TRBV5-1, the J gene TRBJ2-1; D is unclear. Trimming removed 4 bases at V and 8 bases at J, with 16 bases between. Germline V gene lookup returns CDR1 SGHRS and CDR2 YFSETQ. The length of the CDR3 is 14 residues. CDR3: CASSASGLTDEQFF. CDR3 sequence (DNA): TGCGCCAGCAGCGCCTCAGGTCTTACGGATGAGCAGTTCTTC.

This chain uses TRBV10-3 with TRBJ2-2, with 10 bases that match TRBD2. Trimming took 7 bases from V and 4 from J; bases not matched to a gene: 6. This CDR3 is built from 15 residues. Germline CDR1 ENHRY, CDR2 SYGVKD. The CDR3 bases are TGTGCCATCAAAGCTTCTAGCGGGGGCACCGGGGAGCTGTTTTTT. Translating gives CAIKASSGGTGELFF.

The rearrangement joins TRBV6-4 to TRBJ2-1; 9 bases map to TRBD2. CDR3 length: 16 amino acids. V lost 5 bases to trimming and J lost 9 bases; unmatched junction nucleotides: 14. Germline V gene sequence: CDR1 MRHNA, CDR2 SNTAGT. DNA of the CDR3: TGTGCCAGCAGTCCATTAGCGGGGGCTCTGATGGGTGAGCAGTTCTTC. As protein: CASSPLAGALMGEQFF.

The chain combines TRBV19 with TRBJ1-4; D not resolved. The germline V gene encodes CDR1 LNHDA and CDR2 SQIVND (reference sequence). The V end lost 6 bases, the J end lost 8 bases, and 13 bases lay between the germline ends. The CDR3 has 13 residues. CDR3 amino acids: CASRVGRDEKLFF. The DNA of the CDR3 is TGTGCCAGTAGAGTCGGGAGAGACGAAAAACTGTTTTTT.

The V gene is TRBV30, the J gene TRBJ1-6, with TRBD1 identical over 9 bases. In germline, CDR1 is GTSNPN, CDR2 SVGIG (reference sequence). The junction had 6 bases not matched to a gene; V was cut back by 8 bases and J by 7 bases. CDR3 length: 13 residues. CDR3 DNA: TGTGCCGGTGGCGGACAGGGGAATTCACCCCTCCACTTT. Its protein is CAGGGQGNSPLHF.

The chain joins TRBV29-1 to TRBJ2-1, with 8 bases that match TRBD2. Germline lookup yields CDR1 SQVTM and CDR2 ANQGSEA. Trimming took 4 bases from V and 9 from J; bases not matched to a gene: 8. The CDR3 consists of 13 residues. The CDR3 bases are TGCAGCGTTGCCTCCGGGGGGGGTAGTGAGCAGTTCTTC. It is translated as CSVASGGGSEQFF.

This clone was observed a handful of times. The chain is built from TRBV2 and TRBJ1-1; a possible D gene is TRBD1 (5 bases). Germline loops: CDR1 SNHLY, CDR2 FYNNEI. Trimming left V 3 bases short and J 4 bases short, with 9 bases between. The CDR3 runs to 13 residues. In DNA, the CDR3 is TGTGCCAGCAGTGACGGGGGAGGCACTGAAGCTTTCTTT. Its translation: CASSDGGGTEAFF.

The rearrangement joins TRBV29-1 to TRBJ1-6; D perhaps matches TRBD1 (6 bases). The V end was cut by 4 bases, the J end by 4 bases, with 14 bases between. The CDR3 contains 15 residues. From germline, CDR1 is SQVTM and CDR2 ANQGSEA. The CDR3 DNA sequence: TGCAGCGTTGCGGACAGCACTCCTTATAATTCACCCCTCCACTTT. Translation gives CSVADSTPYNSPLHF.

The chain has TRBV29-1 and TRBJ2-5, with a weak D call TRBD2 (6 bases). The DNA end favors TRBJ2-7, so the J call may be wrong. This CDR3 region has 12 residues. Germline lookup yields CDR1 SQVTM and CDR2 ANQGSEA. The CDR3 loop reads CSVDGGPYEQYF. In DNA form, the CDR3 reads TGCAGCGTTGATGGAGGGCCCTACGAGCAGTACTTC.

The chain uses TRBV6-6 and TRBJ1-4; the D is unclear. The V and J ends lost 6 bases and 0 bases respectively, with 14 bases between them. Germline V gives CDR1 MNHNY, CDR2 SVGAGI (reference sequence). This CDR3 contains 16 residues. The CDR3 region is CASSSRADATNEKLFF. The DNA of the CDR3 is TGTGCCAGCAGCTCGAGGGCAGATGCAACTAATGAAAAACTGTTTTTT.

Of note for this clone: The sample has other DNA sequences that encode this CDR3 too. The J gene is TRBJ1-1, the V gene TRBV10-1, with TRBD1 matching over 7 bases. V dropped 2 bases and J dropped 5; count of bases not matched to a gene: 2. From germline, CDR1 is WNHNN and CDR2 SYGVQD (reference sequence). CDR3 length equals 13 residues. The CDR3 region has the DNA TGCGCCAGCAGTGAGACAGGGGTAACTGAAGCTTTCTTT. Protein product: CASSETGVTEAFF.

This clone was picked up a small number of times. The chain carries TRBV4-3 and TRBJ2-2; weak D call: TRBD2 (6 bases). This CDR3 has 17 amino acids. Germline V gives CDR1 LGHNA, CDR2 YSLEER. V was pared by 5 bases and J by 6 bases, with 22 bases between. The CDR3 spells CASSKRAGGYASGELFF. The CDR3 coding sequence is TGCGCCAGCAGCAAGCGGGCAGGCGGGTATGCGTCCGGGGAGCTGTTTTTT.

A single count supports this clone. The chain has TRBV27 and TRBJ2-2; 11 positions match TRBD2. Per the germline V gene, CDR1 is MNHEY and CDR2 is SMNVEV (reference sequence). V was clipped by 5 bases and J by 1 base; unmatched bases: 6. The CDR3 runs 17 residues. Written as DNA, the CDR3 is TGTGCCAGCAGTGCATACGGACTAGCGGGGAACACCGGGGAGCTGTTTTTT. It is translated as CASSAYGLAGNTGELFF.

The V call is TRBV6-5, the J call TRBJ2-5, with TRBD1 identical over 7 bases. The V segment lost 4 bases and the J segment 1 base; nucleotides outside the gene matches: 0. The germline CDR1 and CDR2 sequences are MNHEY and SVGAGI. The CDR3 runs to 13 residues. The CDR3 region is CASSWDSQETQYF. The CDR3 DNA follows: TGTGCCAGCAGTTGGGACAGCCAAGAGACCCAGTACTTC.

The CDR3 nucleotides read TGTGCCAGCCGCGGTGGAGCATCTGATGAAAAACTGTTTTTT. The encoded protein is CASRGGASDEKLFF. The chain combines TRBV2 with TRBJ1-4, with unresolved D. CDR1 SNHLY and CDR2 FYNNEI come from the germline V gene. The CDR3 covers 14 residues. The V gene lost 8 bases and the J gene lost 6 bases, with 16 bases spanning the gap.

Notes on this clone: One end of the junction fails to match germline, which may point to a read error. V usage is TRBV7-9 and J usage is TRBJ1-1; no clear D gene. This CDR3 region has 14 residues. Germline lookup yields CDR1 SEHNR and CDR2 FQNEAQ (reference sequence). In nucleotides, the CDR3 is TGTTCCAGCAGCTTATACAGCCAGAACACTGAAGCTTTCTTT. This encodes CSSSLYSQNTEAFF. Filled out from reference TRBV7-9 and TRBJ1-1, the complete variable domain reads DTGVSQNPRHKITKRGQNVTFRCDPISEHNRLYWYRQTLGQGPEFLTYFQNEAQLEKSRLLSDRFSAERPKGSFSTLEIQRTEQGDSAMYLCSSSLYSQNTEAFFGQGTRLTVV.